Each of the 30 T cell receptor beta chains below was sequenced from the same sample in a study of T-cell reconstitution after alpha-beta-depleted transplantation in children. Unique molecular identifiers tagged the TCRbeta library. MiXCR, run by TCRdb on the PCR reads, gives a single entry per CDR3 protein. The sample records around 600,000 distinct CDR3 sequences, about 23% being singletons. The sequenced sample was PBMCs, mostly from graft donor cells, obtained 360 days after TCRalphabeta/CD19-depleted stem cell transplant. The receptors shown here come from a boy in the first two years of life who had a stem cell transplant for acute myeloid leukemia, so the T cells may come from the graft donor.

This clonotype was counted between two and nine times. The chain has TRBV10-3 and TRBJ2-1; D unresolved. Germline-derived CDR1 and CDR2 are ENHRY and SYGVKD. Trimming took 4 bases from V and 0 from J, leaving 10 bases between them. The CDR3 runs to 15 residues. For the CDR3, the DNA is TGTGCCATCAGTGGGCGAGCGAGCTCCTACAATGAGCAGTTCTTC. Translated, it gives CAISGRASSYNEQFF.

This chain connects TRBV7-2 to TRBJ2-1; unclear D gene. Trimming took off 2 bases at V and 5 bases at J, with 10 bases between the two ends. Per the germline V gene, CDR1 is SGHTA and CDR2 is FQGNSA. This CDR3 is built from 14 residues. CDR3 residues: CASSLRQVDNEQFF. CDR3 DNA: TGTGCCAGCAGCTTACGTCAGGTCGACAATGAGCAGTTCTTC.

This clonotype was picked up many times. Sequence at one end of the junction differs from germline and may be a read error. This chain uses TRBV29-1 with TRBJ2-1; perhaps D is TRBD1 or TRBD2 (6 bases each). Per the germline V gene, CDR1 is SQVTM and CDR2 is ANQGSEA. This CDR3 has 10 amino acids. The CDR3 nucleotides read TGCAGCGTGCGGGACACCGGGGATCTCTTC. It specifies CSVRDTGDLF.

The V and J genes are TRBV20-1 and TRBJ1-1; no clear D gene. The V end lost 0 bases, the J end lost 5 bases, and 13 bases lay between the germline ends. This CDR3 is built from 14 residues. From germline, CDR1 is DFQATT and CDR2 SNEGSKA (reference sequence). The CDR3 loop is CSARDFEKGTEAFF. CDR3 DNA: TGCAGTGCTAGAGATTTCGAGAAAGGAACTGAAGCTTTCTTT.

There are many counts of this clonotype. J is TRBJ2-5 and V is TRBV6-1; the D call may be TRBD1 or TRBD2 (5 bases each). Trimming shortened V by 6 bases and J by 1 base, and 15 bases separated the two germline ends. CDR3 length: 15 amino acids. CDR1 and CDR2 (germline): MNHNS, SASEGT. The CDR3 nucleotides read TGTGCCAGCAGCCCCGGGACGGATCTCCAAGAGACCCAGTACTTC. Encoded protein: CASSPGTDLQETQYF.

This clonotype was counted ten times or more. The rearrangement uses TRBV11-2 and TRBJ2-1; 10 bases are shared with TRBD2. The junction had 9 bases not matched to a gene; V was cut back by 1 base and J by 0 bases. Germline assignment: CDR1 SGHAT and CDR2 FQNNGV. This CDR3 spans 19 amino acids. The CDR3 region has the DNA TGTGCCAGCAGCTTAGGGGCTAGCGGGGGACCTAGCTCCTACAATGAGCAGTTCTTC. As protein: CASSLGASGGPSSYNEQFF.

This clonotype has ten or more counts. The chain has TRBV12-3 or TRBV12-4 and TRBJ2-5, with unresolved D. The CDR3 consists of 15 residues. Trimming took 5 bases from V and 4 from J, leaving 17 bases between them. The CDR3 reads CASSPDAPSVETQYF. The CDR3, as DNA: TGTGCCAGCAGTCCGGACGCCCCATCGGTAGAGACCCAGTACTTC.

This clonotype has ten or more counts. V is TRBV20-1 and J is TRBJ2-3, with 8 nucleotides matching TRBD1. Per germline, CDR1 DFQATT and CDR2 SNEGSKA (reference sequence). The CDR3 is made up of 15 amino acids. Germline trimming cut 4 bases from V and 2 bases from J; bases unmatched to any gene: 8. For the CDR3, the DNA is TGCAGTGCTACCCCGGGACAGGCCCTCACAGATACGCAGTATTTT. Translating gives CSATPGQALTDTQYF.

Regarding this clonotype: Its ends do not fully match the called genes, so a read error is possible. This chain links TRBV7-2 with TRBJ1-1; D possibly corresponds to TRBD1 (6 bases). Germline V gives CDR1 SGHTA, CDR2 FQGNSA. This CDR3 is built from 13 residues. The CDR3 loop reads CASSLYGDTEAIF. DNA of the CDR3: TGTGCCAGCAGCTTATACGGGGACACTGAAGCTATCTTT.

This clonotype was observed many times. This chain uses TRBV12-3 or TRBV12-4 with TRBJ2-2; D possibly corresponds to TRBD2 (7 bases). There are 16 residues in the CDR3. V lost 3 bases, J lost 8 bases, and 19 bases lay in between. CDR3 DNA: TGTGCCAGCAGTTTGGGTCGGGGGGCAAAGGGGGGGGAGCTGTTTTTT. Translated: CASSLGRGAKGGELFF.

This clonotype was picked up a small number of times. J is TRBJ2-5 and V is TRBV29-1; D not resolved. Germline V gene data show CDR1 as SQVTM and CDR2 as ANQGSEA. The V end lost 0 bases, the J end lost 0 bases, and 8 bases lay between the germline ends. CDR3 length: 14 residues. CDR3 in DNA: TGCAGCGTTGAAGAAAACGGTTACCAAGAGACCCAGTACTTC. The encoded protein is CSVEENGYQETQYF.

This clonotype was observed a handful of times. The chain carries TRBV12-3 or TRBV12-4 and TRBJ2-4, with D uncertain. This CDR3 contains 11 residues. The V end was cut by 4 bases, the J end by 8 bases, with 6 bases between. CDR3 residues: CASSSKDIQYF. The CDR3 DNA reads TGTGCCAGCAGTTCAAAGGACATTCAGTACTTC.

CDR3 nucleotides: TGTGCCTGGAGTGTAGACACGGGCCTGATGGGCGAGCAGTACTTC. This translates into CAWSVDTGLMGEQYF. The V call is TRBV30, the J call TRBJ2-7; D remains unclear. The CDR3 length is 15 residues. Germline V gene data show CDR1 as GTSNPN and CDR2 as SVGIG (reference sequence). With 0 bases removed from V and 6 bases from J, the gap between germline ends came to 18 bases.

The rearrangement links TRBV5-1 to TRBJ2-3; 7 bases agree with TRBD1. Germline CDR1 is SGHRS and CDR2 is YFSETQ. After removal of 4 bases from V and 1 base from J, the junction contained 6 bases not matched to a gene. The CDR3 has 15 residues. DNA of the CDR3: TGCGCCAGCAGCCCCGGACAGGCTCGCACAGATACGCAGTATTTT. Translation: CASSPGQARTDTQYF. Looking up the rest from reference TRBV5-1 and TRBJ2-3 gives the full variable domain: KAGVTQTPRYLIKTRGQQVTLSCSPISGHRSVSWYQQTPGQGLQFLFEYFSETQRNKGNFPGRFSGRQFSNSRSEMNVSTLELGDSALYLCASSPGQARTDTQYFGPGTRLTVL.

This clonotype was seen only a few times. The V gene is TRBV6-5, the J gene TRBJ1-5; D not certain. Germline V gene lookup returns CDR1 MNHEY and CDR2 SVGAGI. There are 16 residues in the CDR3. Between the trimmed V and J ends, which lost 0 bases and 0 bases, there was a span of 9 bases. The CDR3 reads CASSYSNGYSNQPQHF. The CDR3, as DNA: TGTGCCAGCAGTTACTCGAACGGTTATAGCAATCAGCCCCAGCATTTT.

The chain has TRBV29-1 and TRBJ2-5, with TRBD2 as a possible D gene (6 bases). Germline CDR1 SQVTM, CDR2 ANQGSEA. The germline V and J ends were trimmed by 5 bases and 5 bases, with 24 bases remaining between them. The CDR3 has 16 residues. DNA for the CDR3: TGCAGCGTTTGGCCCTCTAGGGACTCCGTGAGCGAGACCCAGTACTTC. Protein sequence: CSVWPSRDSVSETQYF.

This sequence joins TRBV20-1 and TRBJ2-1; 10 bases are a match to TRBD2. CDR1 DFQATT and CDR2 SNEGSKA come from the germline V gene (reference sequence). There are 18 residues in the CDR3. The J segment lost 0 bases and the V segment lost 6 bases, leaving 14 bases of the junction unmatched. The CDR3 bases are TGCAGTGCAAGTGGCCTAGCGGGGGTTCTAAGCTCCTACAATGAGCAGTTCTTC. It is translated as CSASGLAGVLSSYNEQFF.

The sample holds many counts of this clonotype. The V gene is TRBV5-6, the J gene TRBJ2-2; TRBD1 aligns across 7 bases. The CDR3 covers 16 residues. V gave up 5 bases and J gave up 3 bases; unmatched junction bases: 10. CDR1 and CDR2 (germline): SGHDT, YYEEEE. The CDR3 protein is CASRDKGQLDTGELFF. The CDR3 DNA follows: TGTGCCAGCAGGGACAAGGGACAGTTGGACACCGGGGAGCTGTTTTTT.

Many counts were recorded for this clonotype. This chain joins TRBV7-2 and TRBJ1-5, with 10 bases matching TRBD1. The ends lost 4 bases at V and 5 bases at J; junction bases unmatched: 5. The CDR3 sequence is 15 residues long. CDR1 is SGHTA, CDR2 FQGNSA, per germline. CDR3: CASSSGTGAYQPQHF. As DNA, the CDR3 is TGTGCCAGCAGCTCTGGGACAGGGGCCTATCAGCCCCAGCATTTT.

This clonotype has more than one count but fewer than ten. The V and J genes are TRBV12-3 or TRBV12-4 and TRBJ2-2, with 16 bases lining up with TRBD2. V shed 4 bases, J shed 3 bases, and the junction held 8 bases outside the gene matches. The CDR3 spans 19 residues. CDR3 sequence (DNA): TGTGCCAGCAGTTCACCCGGGACTAGCGGGGGGGCCGACACCGGGGAGCTGTTTTTT. Protein sequence: CASSSPGTSGGADTGELFF.

This clonotype was seen ten or more times. The CDR3 loop reads CATSMGRLNTEAFF. The CDR3 nucleotides read TGTGCCACCAGCATGGGACGGCTGAACACTGAAGCTTTCTTT. V usage is TRBV15 and J usage is TRBJ1-1, with a weak D call TRBD1 (5 bases). Germline-derived CDR1 and CDR2 are LNHNV and YYDKDF (reference sequence). The CDR3 covers 14 residues. Trimming removed 4 bases at V and 0 bases at J, with 9 bases between.

DNA for the CDR3: TGTGCCAGCAGGCATCGTTGGGGTACAAGCTCCTACAATGAGCAGTTCTTC. Translating it yields CASRHRWGTSSYNEQFF. This chain uses TRBV12-3 or TRBV12-4 with TRBJ2-1; D unresolved. The CDR3 is made up of 17 amino acids. Between the trimmed V and J ends, which lost 6 bases and 0 bases, there was a span of 18 bases.

This clonotype showed up many times. As DNA, the CDR3 is TGTGCCACCAGTGGGCAGAACTCCTACAATGAGCAGTTCTTC. Its translation is CATSGQNSYNEQFF. The V gene is TRBV24-1, the J gene TRBJ2-1; D call uncertain. The V gene lost 5 bases and the J gene lost 0 bases, with 7 bases spanning the gap. The V gene's germline CDR1 is KGHDR and CDR2 SFDVKD. The CDR3 runs 14 residues.

This clonotype was seen many times. The J gene is TRBJ1-2, the V gene TRBV6-5; TRBD1 might be the D (5 bases). Germline V CDR1 and CDR2: MNHEY, SVGAGI. The CDR3 consists of 15 residues. The V end lost 2 bases, the J end lost 3 bases, and 13 bases lay between the germline ends. The CDR3 bases are TGTGCCAGCAGTTACACCCCGACAGCGTACTATGGCTACACCTTC. Translated: CASSYTPTAYYGYTF.

The V and J genes are TRBV20-1 and TRBJ1-5, with D possibly being TRBD1 (6 bases). The CDR3 is 15 amino acids. The V gene lost 6 bases and the J gene lost 2 bases, with 17 bases spanning the gap. The germline V gene has CDR1 DFQATT and CDR2 SNEGSKA (reference sequence). The CDR3 sequence: CSARGWGGGNQPQHF. DNA for the CDR3: TGCAGTGCAAGGGGGTGGGGAGGGGGCAATCAGCCCCAGCATTTT.

This clonotype was detected many times. The chain has TRBV20-1 and TRBJ2-1, with TRBD2 matching 8 bases. CDR3 size: 15 residues. Germline V gives CDR1 DFQATT, CDR2 SNEGSKA (reference sequence). Trimming took 0 bases from V and 8 from J; bases not matched to a gene: 9. For the CDR3, the DNA is TGCAGTGCTAGAGAGGGAGCGGGGGCGAGGGATGAGCAGTTCTTC. This encodes CSAREGAGARDEQFF.

Only one count was recorded for this clonotype. V usage is TRBV7-2 and J usage is TRBJ2-1, with TRBD2 matching 11 bases. The germline gives CDR1 SGHTA, CDR2 FQGNSA. The CDR3 spans 15 residues. Trimming at V came to 1 base and at J to 6 bases, leaving 2 bases not matched to a gene. Here the CDR3 reads CASSLVAGGFNEQFF. The CDR3 DNA reads as TGTGCCAGCAGCTTAGTAGCGGGGGGGTTCAATGAGCAGTTCTTC.

This clonotype was observed many times. The V call is TRBV14, the J call TRBJ2-5; D call uncertain. The V gene's germline CDR1 is SGHDN and CDR2 FVKESK. Trimming stripped 1 base from V and 4 bases from J, with 13 bases between. This CDR3 is built from 15 residues. CDR3 in DNA: TGTGCCAGCAGCCAAGGGCCCTGGGATTTAGAGACCCAGTACTTC. This sequence encodes CASSQGPWDLETQYF.

The chain is built from TRBV20-1 and TRBJ2-1, with D unresolved. V was cut by 6 bases and J by 3 bases, with 9 bases left in between. This CDR3 is built from 12 residues. Germline-derived CDR1 and CDR2 are DFQATT and SNEGSKA (reference sequence). In DNA, the CDR3 is TGCAGTGCCGAGGAAGTCTACAATGAGCAGTTCTTC. It translates to CSAEEVYNEQFF.

This chain connects TRBV12-3 or TRBV12-4 to TRBJ2-4, with D possibly TRBD1 on 6 matching bases. There are 14 residues in the CDR3. With 2 bases removed from V and 6 bases from J, the gap between germline ends came to 11 bases. As DNA, the CDR3 is TGTGCCAGCAGTTTACCCCAGGGGCCAAACATTCAGTACTTC. It translates to CASSLPQGPNIQYF.